Below are 10 T cell receptor beta chains sequenced from a single sample in a study of cytomegalovirus exposure and HLA in healthy donors. Researchers ran the PCR with 60 Vbeta and 13 Jbeta primers. Assay: immunoSEQ multiplex PCR; the TCRdb copy retains only in-frame clones and omits some. The table shows 200,000 or so clones, with roughly 87% occurring only once. Sequenced material: PBMCs. These receptors were taken from a girl under three years old in good health and CMV-seronegative.

This clone occurred a few times. The rearrangement uses TRBV4-2 and TRBJ2-5; 8 positions agree with TRBD2. The CDR3 extends over 16 amino acids. Germline V gene data show CDR1 as LGHNA and CDR2 as YNFKEQ. The V gene end was trimmed by 3 bases and the J gene end by 3 bases; junction bases not matched to a gene: 9. CDR3 amino acids: CASSHLSPAGEETQYF. The CDR3 nucleotides are TGTGCCAGCAGCCACCTCTCCCCAGCGGGAGAAGAGACCCAGTACTTC.

The V and J genes are TRBV7-9 and TRBJ1-2; TRBD1 matches 7 bases. Germline V lookup: CDR1 SEHNR, CDR2 FQNEAQ (reference sequence). J gave up 8 bases and V 0 bases, and 6 bases lay outside the gene matches. The CDR3 sequence is 14 residues long. As DNA, the CDR3 is TGTGCCAGCAGCTTAGCGGGGACAGCAAACGGCTACACCTTC. It codes for CASSLAGTANGYTF.

This chain joins TRBV25-1 and TRBJ2-5, with D possibly TRBD1 on 5 matching bases. The germline V and J ends were trimmed by 1 base and 4 bases, with 7 bases remaining between them. The V gene's germline CDR1 is MGHDK and CDR2 SYGVNS. The CDR3 runs to 13 residues. The CDR3 DNA reads TGTGCCAGCAGTGAATGGGGCGCAGAGACCCAGTACTTC. Amino acid sequence: CASSEWGAETQYF.

The chain combines TRBV27 with TRBJ2-6; D not resolved. Trimming removed 8 bases from V and 4 bases from J, with 15 bases in between. In germline, CDR1 is MNHEY, CDR2 SMNVEV (reference sequence). The CDR3 extends over 15 amino acids. The CDR3 nucleotides read TGTGCCAGCGCAGGAAGTTCTGCAGGGGCCAACGTCCTGACTTTC. This encodes CASAGSSAGANVLTF.

The chain joins TRBV28 to TRBJ1-5; 9 bases are shared with TRBD1. Germline assignment: CDR1 MDHEN and CDR2 SYDVKM. J lost 4 bases, V lost 5 bases, and 3 bases had no gene match. The CDR3 spans 14 residues. CDR3 DNA sequence: TGTGCCAGCAGTCTCGGGACAGGGAATCAGCCCCAGCATTTT. It translates to CASSLGTGNQPQHF.

The J gene is TRBJ1-3, the V gene TRBV9; D remains unclear. In germline, CDR1 is SGDLS, CDR2 YYNGEE. V was pared by 4 bases and J by 4 bases, with 9 bases between. This CDR3 has 13 residues. CDR3 residues: CASSPIQGNTIYF. Written as DNA, the CDR3 is TGTGCCAGCAGCCCCATACAGGGAAACACCATATATTTT.

This sequence joins TRBV6-1 and TRBJ2-2; tentative D call: TRBD1 (6 bases). This CDR3 has 13 amino acids. V gave up 5 bases and J gave up 5 bases, with 9 bases separating them. Germline V gene sequence: CDR1 MNHNS, CDR2 SASEGT. The CDR3 is CASSLQGTGELFF. The CDR3 nucleotides read TGTGCCAGCAGTTTACAGGGTACCGGGGAGCTGTTTTTT.

The chain links TRBV5-6 to TRBJ1-2; TRBD1 is a possible D gene (6 bases). Germline V gives CDR1 SGHDT, CDR2 YYEEEE. Trimming shortened V by 6 bases and J by 3 bases, and 21 bases separated the two germline ends. The CDR3 extends over 16 amino acids. The CDR3: CASIRRGGGGYYGYTF. The CDR3, as DNA: TGTGCCAGCATCCGAAGGGGGGGCGGGGGCTACTATGGCTACACCTTC.

With respect to this clone: The junction departs from germline at one end; a sequencing error may be responsible. This CDR3 is also generated by other DNA sequences in the sample. The genes are TRBV29-1 and TRBJ1-4; D possibly corresponds to TRBD1 (5 bases). CDR1 is SQVTM, CDR2 ANQGSEA, per germline. The CDR3 length is 13 residues. CDR3 loop: CSVDDSSNEKLFF. The CDR3 coding sequence is TGCAGCGTTGACGACAGCTCTAATGAAAAACTGTTTTTC.

The chain has TRBV18 and TRBJ1-1; no definite D call. The CDR3 length is 15 residues. V lost 0 bases and J 2 bases, leaving 10 bases between the germline ends. CDR1 is KGHSH, CDR2 LQKENI, per germline. CDR3 residues: CASSPPSGRNTEAFF. The CDR3 bases are TGTGCCAGCTCACCACCCTCCGGGAGAAACACTGAAGCTTTCTTT.